This TCR beta chain was sequenced for a study of T cell responses to AZD1222 COVID-19 vaccine. The study's findings and limits: Variant regions that are unmutated are reportedly the target of nearly half of spike-specific TCRs. Researchers report vaccine-associated CD4 TCRs spanning spike, with dominance at 160-218 and 743-854.

Second-dose groups at about 4 or about 12 weeks were pooled. The method was immunoSEQ multiplex PCR; TCRdb's version includes in-frame clones alone and lacks a portion of them. The sample has roughly 30,000 clones, 78% seen once; the top ten hold 4.5% to 5.5%. Germline V gene sequence: CDR1 GTSNPN, CDR2 SVGIG (reference sequence). V dropped 4 bases and J dropped 0 bases, with 7 bases sitting between them. The CDR3 has 13 residues. Worth noting for this clone: The target antigen is unknown.

V usage is TRBV30 and J usage is TRBJ2-1; D call uncertain. The TCR sequence derives from an adult who received the AZD1222 COVID-19 vaccine. Sequences were derived from peripheral blood, sampled 28 days after the second AZD1222 dose. CDR3 in DNA: TGTGCCTGGACAGGTAGCTCCTACAATGAGCAGTTCTTC. Translating it yields CAWTGSSYNEQFF.